This is a list of T cell receptor beta chains from one sample in a study of identifying expanded T cells in peripheral blood. Using immunoSEQ multiplex PCR, the repertoire was profiled, and TCRdb retains in-frame clones only, with some absent. The profile shows about 100,000 clones, 88% of them singletons. Sequencing used blood. The receptors originated from a person aged 18 to 70 in good health. CDR3s include the opening cysteine and the closing phenylalanine or tryptophan. The order of the fields is J gene, V gene, clone size, D gene, CDR3 DNA, CDR3 protein. D genes are given only for firm matches. Not all rows give a size; the values are once, few, many and, for expanded clones, a class.

J: TRBJ2-7
V: TRBV18
size: -
D: -
DNA: TGTGCCAGCTCCACCACACACACAGGTGGGTCCGAGCAGTACTTC
CDR3: CASSTTHTGGSEQYF

J: TRBJ1-2
V: TRBV7-2
size: once
D: -
DNA: TGTGCCAGCAGCTTAGGAGGGGCGGCCTATGGCTACACCTTC
CDR3: CASSLGGAAYGYTF

J: TRBJ1-1
V: TRBV28
size: -
D: -
DNA: TGTGCCAGCAGCTCACAGGGTCGCACTGAAGCTTTCTTT
CDR3: CASSSQGRTEAFF

J: TRBJ2-1
V: TRBV5-1
size: -
D: TRBD2
DNA: TGCGCCAGCAGCCCCTCCGGGGGCGGGGGGCCCTCCTACAATGAGCAGTTCTTC
CDR3: CASSPSGGGGPSYNEQFF

J: TRBJ2-3
V: TRBV5-1
size: few
D: -
DNA: TGCGCCAGCAGCCCTGAGAGAGCTAGCACAGATACGCAGTATTTT
CDR3: CASSPERASTDTQYF

J: TRBJ1-1
V: TRBV5-1
size: -
D: TRBD1
DNA: TGCGCCAGCAACGACAGGGGACCCGGGAACACCGAAGCTTTCTTT
CDR3: CASNDRGPGNTEAFF

J: TRBJ2-1
V: TRBV10-3
size: once
D: -
DNA: TGTGCCATCAGTGAGAGGGACAATGAGCAGTTCTTC
CDR3: CAISERDNEQFF

J: TRBJ2-1
V: TRBV2
size: -
D: -
DNA: TGTGCCAGCGGGGACGACAGAATTGGGCAGTTCTTC
CDR3: CASGDDRIGQFF

J: TRBJ1-4
V: TRBV25-1
size: -
D: -
DNA: TGTGCCAGCAGTGAAATGGACGACGAAAAACTGTTTTTT
CDR3: CASSEMDDEKLFF

J: TRBJ1-1
V: TRBV11-3
size: once
D: -
DNA: TGTGCCAGCAGCGCAACCCTGGGGGGAACTGAAGCTTTCTTT
CDR3: CASSATLGGTEAFF

J: TRBJ2-3
V: TRBV20-1
size: -
D: -
DNA: TGCAGTGCTAGACCTGGGGATACGCAGTATTTT
CDR3: CSARPGDTQYF

J: TRBJ2-1
V: TRBV10-2
size: -
D: -
DNA: TGCGCCAGCAGTGATGTGGCTGGGGAGCAGTTCTTC
CDR3: CASSDVAGEQFF

J: TRBJ1-1
V: TRBV2
size: -
D: -
DNA: TGTGCCAGCAGGTTTTCAGGTAACACTGAAGCTTTCTTT
CDR3: CASRFSGNTEAFF

J: TRBJ1-1
V: TRBV27
size: once
D: -
DNA: TGTGCCAGCAGTCTCGACAGGTGGGCGACTGAAGCTTTCTTT
CDR3: CASSLDRWATEAFF